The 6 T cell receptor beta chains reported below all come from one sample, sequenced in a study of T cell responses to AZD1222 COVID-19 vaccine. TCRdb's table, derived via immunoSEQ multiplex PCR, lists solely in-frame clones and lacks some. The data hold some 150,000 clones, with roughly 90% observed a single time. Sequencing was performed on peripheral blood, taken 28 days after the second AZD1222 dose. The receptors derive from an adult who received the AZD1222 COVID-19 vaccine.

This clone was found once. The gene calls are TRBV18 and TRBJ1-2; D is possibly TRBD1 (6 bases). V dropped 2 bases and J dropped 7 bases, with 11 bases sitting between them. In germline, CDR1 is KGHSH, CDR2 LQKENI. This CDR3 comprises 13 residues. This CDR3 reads CASSPEGQTGYTF. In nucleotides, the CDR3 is TGTGCCAGCTCACCAGAGGGACAAACTGGCTACACCTTC.

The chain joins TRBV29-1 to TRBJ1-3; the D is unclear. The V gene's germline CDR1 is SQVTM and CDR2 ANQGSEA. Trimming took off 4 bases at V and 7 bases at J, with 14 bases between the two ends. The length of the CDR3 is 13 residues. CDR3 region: CSVVRQASNTIYF. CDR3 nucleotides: TGCAGCGTTGTGCGGCAGGCCTCGAACACCATATATTTT. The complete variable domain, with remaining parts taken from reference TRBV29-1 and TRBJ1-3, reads SAVISQKPSRDICQRGTSLTIQCQVDSQVTMMFWYRQQPGQSLTLIATANQGSEATYESGFVIDKFPISRPNLTFSTLTVSNMSPEDSSIYLCSVVRQASNTIYFGEGSWLTVV.

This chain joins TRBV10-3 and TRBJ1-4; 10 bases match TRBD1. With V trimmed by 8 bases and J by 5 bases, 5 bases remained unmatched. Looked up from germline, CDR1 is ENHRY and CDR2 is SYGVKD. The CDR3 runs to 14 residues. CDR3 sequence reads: CAIGRQGANEKLFF. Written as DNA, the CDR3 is TGTGCCATCGGCAGACAGGGGGCGAATGAAAAACTGTTTTTT.

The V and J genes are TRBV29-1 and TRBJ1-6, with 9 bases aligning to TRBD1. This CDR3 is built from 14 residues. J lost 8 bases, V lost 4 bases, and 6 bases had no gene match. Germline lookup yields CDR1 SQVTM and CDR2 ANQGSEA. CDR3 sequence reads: CSVAEGQGYSPLHF. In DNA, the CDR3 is TGCAGCGTTGCCGAGGGACAGGGATATTCACCCCTCCACTTT.

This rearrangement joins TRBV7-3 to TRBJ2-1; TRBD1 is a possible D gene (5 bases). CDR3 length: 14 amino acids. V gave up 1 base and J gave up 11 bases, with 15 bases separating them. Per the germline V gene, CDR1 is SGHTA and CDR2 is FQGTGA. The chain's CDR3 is CASSLILGDTKQFF. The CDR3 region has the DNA TGTGCCAGCAGCTTAATATTAGGGGATACAAAGCAGTTCTTC.

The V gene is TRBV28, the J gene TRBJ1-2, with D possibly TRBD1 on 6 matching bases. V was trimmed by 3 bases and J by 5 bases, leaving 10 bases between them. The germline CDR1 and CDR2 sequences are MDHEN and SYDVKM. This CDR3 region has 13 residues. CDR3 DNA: TGTGCCAGCAGTTTTGGGGGCGGGTATGGCTACACCTTC. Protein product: CASSFGGGYGYTF.